This T cell receptor beta chain was sequenced during a study of shared clonotypes between healthy human individuals. This clone came up once. The deep-level immunoSEQ assay was used. Here immunoSEQ multiplex PCR was the method, and the copy in TCRdb shows in-frame clones only, minus some. Among about 1,800,000 clones, about 95% were seen once, and the ten largest hold roughly 1.2%. Naivety among CD8 cells was defined by CD45RO negativity and positive CCR7 selection, thereby excluding terminally differentiated effector memory CD45RA+ cells. The healthy adult donors were HIV-negative and reported no recent acute infections or vaccinations. Per germline, CDR1 MDHEN and CDR2 SYDVKM. The CDR3 is 15 residues long. Trimming at V came to 5 bases and at J to 4 bases, leaving 9 bases not matched to a gene.

Sequenced sample: naive CD8+ T cells sorted from blood. The chain carries TRBV28 and TRBJ2-7; TRBD1 aligns across 9 bases. This TCR was sampled from a man aged 18 to 30 in good health. This CDR3 reads CASSPRTGASYEQYF. The CDR3 DNA follows: TGTGCCAGCAGTCCCCGGACAGGGGCGTCTTACGAGCAGTACTTC.